The sequence of this T cell receptor beta chain was determined in a study of vaccination effects on CD4 cells after COVID-19. The study, taken as a whole, reports: By a late point after vaccination, infection- and vaccine-induced clones had shrunk markedly through clonal contraction.

Profiling relied on immunoSEQ multiplex PCR, and the TCRdb table lists in-frame clones only, not all of them. This sample has about 46,000 clones; around 80% occur once, and the top ten carry roughly 16%. Trimming removed 4 bases from V and 1 base from J, with 7 bases in between. This CDR3 contains 13 residues. Germline V CDR1 and CDR2: SEHNR, FQNEAQ (reference sequence). Antigen-specific CD4+ T cells expanded by the ViraFEST assay with viral peptide pools were then sequenced. It was after approximately 11 days of culture that CD4+ T cells were isolated. Either the mRNA-1273 or the BNT162b2 vaccine was given to participants as two doses. As concerns this clone: Its antigen is unknown.

The receptor was isolated from a human donor who received a COVID-19 vaccine. The V and J genes are TRBV7-9 and TRBJ1-1; D is ambiguous. Sequencing used CD4+ T cells from PBMCs cultured with HCoV-OC43 spike peptides, obtained after COVID-19 vaccination. The subset is: HCoV-OC43 spike overlapping peptide pool stimulation. CDR3 amino acids: CASSWTSNTEAFF. For the CDR3, the DNA is TGTGCCAGCAGCTGGACCTCGAACACTGAAGCTTTCTTT. The full variable domain, its missing parts supplied by reference TRBV7-9 and TRBJ1-1, is DTGVSQNPRHKITKRGQNVTFRCDPISEHNRLYWYRQTLGQGPEFLTYFQNEAQLEKSRLLSDRFSAERPKGSFSTLEIQRTEQGDSAMYLCASSWTSNTEAFFGQGTRLTVV.